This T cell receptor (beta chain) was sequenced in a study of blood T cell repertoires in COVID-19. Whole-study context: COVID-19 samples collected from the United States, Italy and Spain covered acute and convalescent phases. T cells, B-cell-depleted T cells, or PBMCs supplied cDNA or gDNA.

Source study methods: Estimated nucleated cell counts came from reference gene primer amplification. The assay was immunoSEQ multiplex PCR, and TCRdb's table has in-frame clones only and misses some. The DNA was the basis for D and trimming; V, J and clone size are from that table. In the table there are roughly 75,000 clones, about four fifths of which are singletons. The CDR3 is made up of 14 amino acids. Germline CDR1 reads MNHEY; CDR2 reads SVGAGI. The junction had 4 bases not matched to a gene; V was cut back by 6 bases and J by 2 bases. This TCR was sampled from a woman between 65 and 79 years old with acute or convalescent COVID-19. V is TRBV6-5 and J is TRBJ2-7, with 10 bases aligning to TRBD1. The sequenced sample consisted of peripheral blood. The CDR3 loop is CASRRQGAPYEQYF. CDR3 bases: TGTGCCAGCAGAAGACAGGGGGCTCCCTACGAGCAGTACTTC.